These 32 T cell receptor beta chains originate from one sample sequenced in a study of cytomegalovirus exposure and HLA in healthy donors. The data were produced by immunoSEQ multiplex PCR, yet TCRdb's version contains in-frame clones alone and is incomplete. The sample records 120,000 to 150,000 clones, 80% to 95% being singletons. Sequencing input: PBMCs. The origin of the receptors is a man in his late teens or twenties in good health and CMV-seronegative.

The V gene is TRBV11-2, the J gene TRBJ1-2; no definite D call. Trimming took 1 base from V and 8 from J, leaving 23 bases between them. Germline V gives CDR1 SGHAT, CDR2 FQNNGV. The CDR3 covers 17 residues. CDR3 loop: CASSLGLVGFAPGGYTF. The DNA of the CDR3 is TGTGCCAGCAGCTTAGGCCTCGTAGGGTTTGCCCCGGGGGGCTACACCTTC.

The V gene is TRBV6-1, the J gene TRBJ2-1, with 7 positions matching TRBD2. V lost 8 bases and J lost 2; bases outside the gene matches: 9. CDR3 length equals 15 residues. The germline CDR1 and CDR2 sequences are MNHNS and SASEGT. CDR3 sequence (DNA): TGTGCCAGCTTCCAGAGTGGGGGGGCCTACAATGAGCAGTTCTTC. This sequence encodes CASFQSGGAYNEQFF.

V and J are TRBV5-4 and TRBJ1-1; tentatively, D is TRBD1 (6 bases). V shed 0 bases and J shed 1 base, with 13 bases lying between them. This CDR3 is 16 amino acids long. Germline CDR1 reads SGHNT; CDR2 reads YYREEE (reference sequence). The CDR3 is CASSLGGGGANTEAFF. The DNA for the CDR3 is TGTGCCAGCAGCTTGGGGGGCGGGGGCGCGAACACTGAAGCTTTCTTT.

This clone was observed once. The chain carries TRBV5-4 and TRBJ2-3; a weak D match, TRBD1 (5 bases). Trimming shortened V by 4 bases and J by 2 bases, and 14 bases separated the two germline ends. Germline V gene data show CDR1 as SGHNT and CDR2 as YYREEE (reference sequence). The CDR3 extends over 15 amino acids. This CDR3 is CASSLRGRNTDTQYF. As DNA, the CDR3 is TGTGCCAGCAGCCTAAGGGGCAGAAACACAGATACGCAGTATTTT.

The chain combines TRBV6-6 with TRBJ2-7; 8 bases fit TRBD1. This CDR3 comprises 13 residues. Looked up from germline, CDR1 is MNHNY and CDR2 is SVGAGI (reference sequence). Losses at the gene ends were 1 base for V and 9 bases for J; bases not matched to a gene: 5. For the CDR3, the DNA is TGTGCCAGCAGTTACTTAGGACAGGGTGTGCAGTACGTC. Amino acids: CASSYLGQGVQYV.

V usage is TRBV2 and J usage is TRBJ2-3, with 10 bases lining up with TRBD2. Germline CDR1 is SNHLY and CDR2 is FYNNEI. The J segment lost 3 bases and the V segment lost 2 bases, leaving 8 bases of the junction unmatched. CDR3 length equals 17 residues. The CDR3 protein is CASSELAKTSGTDTQYF. CDR3 coding DNA: TGTGCCAGCAGTGAACTAGCGAAGACTAGCGGGACAGATACGCAGTATTTT.

This sequence joins TRBV5-1 and TRBJ1-2, with D tentatively TRBD1 (5 bases). CDR1 is SGHRS, CDR2 YFSETQ, per germline. The CDR3 length is 13 residues. Deletions cut 0 bases from V and 8 bases from J, with 11 bases between. CDR3 sequence (DNA): TGCGCCAGCAGCTTGGAAGGGACTAGGGGCTACACCTTC. Translation: CASSLEGTRGYTF.

The V call is TRBV25-1, the J call TRBJ1-5; D uncertain. The CDR3 runs 15 residues. Trimming left V 2 bases short and J 0 bases short, with 8 bases between. The germline CDR1 and CDR2 sequences are MGHDK and SYGVNS. CDR3 coding DNA: TGTGCCAGCAGTGAAAGGAGGTATAGCAATCAGCCCCAGCATTTT. This codes for CASSERRYSNQPQHF.

The count of this clone is one. The chain is built from TRBV10-2 and TRBJ2-5, with 7 positions matching TRBD2. The CDR3 has 16 residues. The J segment lost 1 base and the V segment lost 3 bases, leaving 8 bases of the junction unmatched. CDR1 is WSHSY, CDR2 SAAADI, per germline. As DNA, the CDR3 is TGCGCCAGCAGTGATGGTCCGGCGGGAGCCCAAGAGACCCAGTACTTC. The encoded protein is CASSDGPAGAQETQYF.

CDR3 region: CASSIGQAQETQYF. CDR3 sequence (DNA): TGTGCCAGCAGCATCGGACAGGCCCAAGAGACCCAGTACTTC. This chain links TRBV7-9 with TRBJ2-5; 7 positions match TRBD1. Germline loops: CDR1 SEHNR, CDR2 FQNEAQ (reference sequence). The CDR3 runs to 14 residues. V shed 5 bases, J shed 1 base, and the junction held 4 bases outside the gene matches. The complete variable domain, with remaining parts taken from reference TRBV7-9 and TRBJ2-5, reads DTGVSQNPRHKITKRGQNVTFRCDPISEHNRLYWYRQTLGQGPEFLTYFQNEAQLEKSRLLSDRFSAERPKGSFSTLEIQRTEQGDSAMYLCASSIGQAQETQYFGPGTRLLVL.

This sequence joins TRBV6-5 and TRBJ1-1; D uncertain. This CDR3 has 15 residues. Trimming removed 0 bases from V and 4 bases from J, with 12 bases in between. Per the germline V gene, CDR1 is MNHEY and CDR2 is SVGAGI. The CDR3 sequence is CASSYSAGGSTEAFF. CDR3 DNA sequence: TGTGCCAGCAGTTACTCTGCAGGTGGGAGCACTGAAGCTTTCTTT.

The rearrangement joins TRBV6-1 to TRBJ2-7, with 13 bases that match TRBD2. With 8 bases clipped from V and 3 bases from J, the junction kept 1 base outside the gene matches. Germline-derived CDR1 and CDR2 are MNHNS and SASEGT. This CDR3 region has 13 residues. The DNA for the CDR3 is TGTGCCAGCCGGACTAGCGGGAGCTACGAGCAGTACGTC. Translation: CASRTSGSYEQYV.

This clone was picked up one time. The V call is TRBV6-1, the J call TRBJ2-7, with D tentatively TRBD2 (6 bases). The CDR3 covers 16 residues. Per the germline V gene, CDR1 is MNHNS and CDR2 is SASEGT. V dropped 2 bases and J dropped 0 bases, with 14 bases sitting between them. The CDR3 is CASSEWSSASSYEQYF. CDR3 sequence (DNA): TGTGCCAGCAGTGAATGGTCTAGCGCCAGCTCCTACGAGCAGTACTTC.

This clone was observed a handful of times. The rearrangement uses TRBV6-5 and TRBJ1-2; 8 nucleotides line up with TRBD1. Germline V gene lookup returns CDR1 MNHEY and CDR2 SVGAGI. The CDR3 spans 14 residues. V lost 6 bases and J lost 7; bases outside the gene matches: 10. DNA for the CDR3: TGTGCCAGCAGCCATACTCAGGGGGCCGGTGGCTACACCTTC. Residues: CASSHTQGAGGYTF.

The CDR3 is CASGSPDRGRGETQYF. The CDR3 bases are TGTGCCAGTGGGTCTCCTGACAGGGGGCGCGGAGAGACCCAGTACTTC. This rearrangement joins TRBV25-1 to TRBJ2-5, with 10 nucleotides matching TRBD1. The J segment lost 4 bases and the V segment lost 9 bases, leaving 14 bases of the junction unmatched. Germline V gene lookup returns CDR1 MGHDK and CDR2 SYGVNS. The CDR3 is made up of 16 amino acids.

The chain carries TRBV11-2 and TRBJ2-1; TRBD2 aligns across 10 bases. The CDR3 is 17 residues long. The germline CDR1 and CDR2 sequences are SGHAT and FQNNGV. J gave up 3 bases and V 1 base, and 6 bases lay outside the gene matches. CDR3 nucleotides: TGTGCCAGCAGCTTAGGGGCTAGCGGGAGTCTCTACAATGAGCAGTTCTTC. It specifies CASSLGASGSLYNEQFF. Full variable domain (rest looked up from reference TRBV11-2 and TRBJ2-1): EAGVAQSPRYKIIEKRQSVAFWCNPISGHATLYWYQQILGQGPKLLIQFQNNGVVDDSQLPKDRFSAERLKGVDSTLKIQPAKLEDSAVYLCASSLGASGSLYNEQFFGPGTRLTVL.

The V gene is TRBV19, the J gene TRBJ1-2; a possible D gene is TRBD1 (6 bases). Germline V gene data show CDR1 as LNHDA and CDR2 as SQIVND (reference sequence). V gave up 0 bases and J gave up 4 bases, with 12 bases separating them. The CDR3 has 15 residues. CDR3 region: CASSIDGQTPYGYTF. The DNA of the CDR3 is TGTGCCAGTAGTATAGATGGACAGACCCCCTATGGCTACACCTTC.

The CDR3 bases are TGTGCCATCAGTGACAGGGCCCTGGACTACACCTTC. Protein product: CAISDRALDYTF. This chain joins TRBV10-3 and TRBJ1-2; a weak D match, TRBD1 (5 bases). Germline V gene data show CDR1 as ENHRY and CDR2 as SYGVKD. This CDR3 spans 12 amino acids. V lost 3 bases, J lost 10 bases, and 12 bases lay in between.

The chain joins TRBV7-2 to TRBJ2-7, with a possible D match to TRBD1 (6 bases). Trimming cost V 1 base and J 5 bases, with 21 bases left between them. The CDR3 contains 17 residues. The germline V gene encodes CDR1 SGHTA and CDR2 FQGNSA. The CDR3 spells CASSLDVDSLRRDEQYF. The CDR3 DNA reads as TGTGCCAGCAGCTTAGATGTGGACAGCCTCCGTAGGGACGAGCAGTACTTC.

The chain combines TRBV9 with TRBJ2-2; no reliable D call. The ends were cut back, 0 bases at V and 0 bases at J, with 9 bases in the middle. From germline, CDR1 is SGDLS and CDR2 YYNGEE. This CDR3 is built from 16 residues. The CDR3 sequence: CASSVARLTNTGELFF. The CDR3 nucleotides are TGTGCCAGCAGCGTAGCTCGACTCACGAACACCGGGGAGCTGTTTTTT.

The chain couples TRBV6-5 to TRBJ2-2, with D unresolved. This CDR3 has 12 amino acids. CDR1 is MNHEY and CDR2 is SVGAGI in the germline V gene. V was clipped by 10 bases and J by 4 bases, with 10 bases between them. The CDR3, as DNA: TGTGCCACCGAGCTCGGCACCGGGGAGCTGTTTTTT. Amino acids: CATELGTGELFF.

This clone showed up just once. The rearrangement links TRBV18 to TRBJ2-7; 7 nucleotides agree with TRBD2. CDR1 is KGHSH, CDR2 LQKENI, per germline. This CDR3 has 13 residues. Trimming cost V 3 bases and J 2 bases; bases outside gene matches: 1. CDR3 coding DNA: TGTGCCAGCTCACCTGCGGGGGCCTACGAGCAGTACGTC. Its translation: CASSPAGAYEQYV.

The chain links TRBV18 to TRBJ1-2; possible D gene TRBD1, 6 bases. The CDR3 runs to 14 residues. Per germline, CDR1 KGHSH and CDR2 LQKENI. V was cut by 1 base and J by 4 bases, with 10 bases left in between. The CDR3 DNA sequence: TGTGCCAGCTCACCACAGGCAGGGGTCTATGGCTACACCTTC. This sequence encodes CASSPQAGVYGYTF. Full variable domain (outside the CDR3, taken from reference TRBV18 and TRBJ1-2): NAGVMQNPRHLVRRRGQEARLRCSPMKGHSHVYWYRQLPEEGLKFMVYLQKENIIDESGMPKERFSAEFPKEGPSILRIQQVVRGDSAAYFCASSPQAGVYGYTFGSGTRLTVV.

The chain couples TRBV5-5 to TRBJ2-1; 12 bases fit TRBD2. V gave up 4 bases and J gave up 7 bases; unmatched junction bases: 9. The CDR3 runs to 16 residues. From germline, CDR1 is SGHKS and CDR2 YYEKEE (reference sequence). The CDR3 loop is CASSAWTSGIGNEQFF. CDR3 nucleotides: TGTGCCAGCAGCGCTTGGACTAGCGGGATTGGGAATGAGCAGTTCTTC. Combining the CDR3 with reference TRBV5-5 and TRBJ2-1 gives the whole variable domain DAGVTQSPTHLIKTRGQQVTLRCSPISGHKSVSWYQQVLGQGPQFIFQYYEKEERGRGNFPDRFSARQFPNYSSELNVNALLLGDSALYLCASSAWTSGIGNEQFFGPGTRLTVL.

The chain has TRBV5-1 and TRBJ2-2, with 11 bases lining up with TRBD2. The CDR3 totals 16 residues. V lost 0 bases to trimming and J lost 7 bases; unmatched junction nucleotides: 5. Germline-derived CDR1 and CDR2 are SGHRS and YFSETQ. The CDR3 DNA is TGCGCCAGCAGCTTGGTAGCGGGAGGGCCCAACGGGGAGCTGTTTTTT. Protein: CASSLVAGGPNGELFF.

This sequence joins TRBV9 and TRBJ1-1, with unresolved D. Trimming shortened V by 0 bases and J by 3 bases, and 6 bases separated the two germline ends. This CDR3 comprises 13 residues. Per the germline V gene, CDR1 is SGDLS and CDR2 is YYNGEE. CDR3 region: CASSVGGDTEAFF. The CDR3 DNA reads as TGTGCCAGCAGCGTAGGAGGAGACACTGAAGCTTTCTTT.

This rearrangement joins TRBV4-1 to TRBJ2-7; D possibly corresponds to TRBD2 (5 bases). CDR3 length equals 15 residues. Germline V gene data show CDR1 as MGHRA and CDR2 as YSYEKL. The germline V and J ends were trimmed by 4 bases and 0 bases, with 13 bases remaining between them. Here the CDR3 reads CASSPTWRSSYEQYF. The CDR3 region has the DNA TGCGCCAGCAGCCCCACGTGGAGGAGCTCCTACGAGCAGTACTTC.

J is TRBJ1-3 and V is TRBV5-4; D gene uncertain. Germline V CDR1 and CDR2: SGHNT, YYREEE (reference sequence). V was shortened by 5 bases and J by 4 bases, with 16 bases between the two germline ends. The CDR3 has 15 amino acids. The CDR3 DNA reads as TGTGCCAGCAGGGCCGCCGGGGTCCCAGGAAACACCATATATTTT. It is translated as CASRAAGVPGNTIYF. Full variable domain (outside the CDR3, taken from reference TRBV5-4 and TRBJ1-3): ETGVTQSPTHLIKTRGQQVTLRCSSQSGHNTVSWYQQALGQGPQFIFQYYREEENGRGNFPPRFSGLQFPNYSSELNVNALELDDSALYLCASRAAGVPGNTIYFGEGSWLTVV.

The chain carries TRBV5-1 and TRBJ1-1, with D possibly being TRBD1 (5 bases). CDR1 SGHRS and CDR2 YFSETQ come from the germline V gene. Trimming removed 0 bases at V and 0 bases at J, with 9 bases between. There are 15 residues in the CDR3. The CDR3 bases are TGCGCCAGCAGCTTGGGGCAGGGCATGAACACTGAAGCTTTCTTT. Residues: CASSLGQGMNTEAFF.

This clone has a single count. The chain's CDR3 is CASSGLAGVADTQYF. The CDR3, as DNA: TGTGCCAGCAGCGGACTAGCGGGAGTCGCAGATACGCAGTATTTT. The V call is TRBV9, the J call TRBJ2-3; 12 positions agree with TRBD2. V dropped 3 bases and J dropped 4; count of bases not matched to a gene: 3. The CDR3 loop spans 15 amino acids. Per germline, CDR1 SGDLS and CDR2 YYNGEE.

The chain combines TRBV11-3 with TRBJ2-2; 13 nucleotides agree with TRBD2. Germline values: CDR1 SGHNT, CDR2 YENEEA. V lost 3 bases to trimming and J lost 4 bases; unmatched junction nucleotides: 2. This CDR3 has 16 amino acids. CDR3 loop: CASSFTSGRGTGELFF. CDR3 nucleotide sequence: TGTGCCAGCAGCTTTACTAGCGGGAGGGGCACCGGGGAGCTGTTTTTT.

As regards this clone: A read error may account for a junction end that differs from germline. J is TRBJ1-1 and V is TRBV9; TRBD1 matches 7 bases. This CDR3 has 15 amino acids. Per germline, CDR1 SGDLS and CDR2 YYNGEE. CDR3 DNA: TGTGCCAGCAGCCCGCGGACAGGAGAGAACACTAAAGCTTTCTTT. It encodes CASSPRTGENTKAFF. The variable domain in full, with the rest retrieved from reference TRBV9 and TRBJ1-1, is DSGVTQTPKHLITATGQRVTLRCSPRSGDLSVYWYQQSLDQGLQFLIQYYNGEERAKGNILERFSAQQFPDLHSELNLSSLELGDSALYFCASSPRTGENTKAFFGQGTRLTVV.